The present T cell receptor (beta chain) was sequenced within a study of T cells after yellow fever vaccination (dated by TCRdb to between 2017 and 2020). Looking at the study overall: Staining for CD3, CD45RA, CCR7 and CD95 was used to sort memory subsets (EM, EMRA, CM and Tscm) on a BD FACS Aria III. Sorting of memory subsets took place on days 0, 15 and 45 and at 18 months after primary vaccination, as well as on days 0, 15 and 45 after the 30-year booster. To follow T-cell clones before and after primary and booster YFV17D yellow fever vaccination, bulk TCR alpha and beta repertoires were sequenced over time. The SMART-Seq v4 Ultra Low Input RNA kit was used to prepare libraries from fractions with low cell numbers. Blood was drawn at multiple timepoints before and after primary and secondary immunization, with bulk PBMC replicates and cell subsets isolated. Two healthy male donors, one aged 18 to 30 and one aged 30 to 40 years, made up the cohort. Here is what the overall study found, with its caveats: The secondary T-cell response was weaker than the primary response but faster, peaking on day 5 instead of day 15. Computational filtering was required because FACS-sorted repertoires could contain abundant contaminating clonotypes from the bulk population. Because only a couple of donors were included in the study, the extent to which the findings can be generalized is limited. A small share of clonotypes occurred in both CD4 and CD8 compartments, likely arising from convergent recombination. On day 0, almost all vaccine-responding clonotypes were found to be below detection in the sorted memory subsets. After the booster, most of the clones that had expanded following primary vaccination were detected again (just under 97% of CD4 and 80% to 90% of CD8), which suggests that memory was broadly maintained.

Spanning cysteine to phenylalanine, the CDR3 consists of 15 amino acids. The kept DNA is CDR3 alone, 45 bases in frame from the first base. The junction carries 9 bases between V and J, which are trimmed by 0 bases and 0 bases respectively. The germline V gene (reference sequence) supplies CDR1 DFQATT and CDR2 SNEGSKA. This specimen's treatment or condition label, interpreted: live attenuated yellow fever vaccine strain. A standard Ficoll-Paque protocol was used to isolate PBMCs from peripheral blood. RNA from sorted memory subsets was extracted with the RNeasy Micro Kit. TCR cDNA was synthesized by 5'RACE template switching, which introduced a universal primer site and unique molecular identifiers. Priming of cDNA synthesis was performed from both the TCR alpha and TCR beta constant segments. Libraries were amplified in two PCR steps, with sample barcodes and sequencing adapters added in the second step. Sequencing of libraries was done on Illumina HiSeq 2500 (2x100 bp) or NovaSeq (2x150 bp). As for the original processing: Demultiplexing of reads and collapsing into UMI consensus sequences were performed with MIGEC, and V(D)J alignment was carried out with MiXCR. Vaccine-responding clonotypes were identified with edgeR using replicate PBMC samples, with FDR below 0.01 and a log2 fold change above 5 up to day 15 being required. CD4 or CD8 identity was assigned to each bulk clonotype according to whether the clonotype was present at higher abundance in the sequenced CD4 repertoire or the sequenced CD8 repertoire. Clonotype frequencies in memory subsets were weighted by FACS-sorted cell numbers to estimate each clone's distribution across memory phenotypes. Through fastp at Q25 and MiXCR, TCRdb rebuilt clones from the public reads, retaining in-frame beta chains. Entries are consolidated by CDR3 protein sequence, retaining the most common genes and DNA. These V and J calls originate from TCRdb's pipeline instead of the authors' own analysis. This sample holds 30,000 to 40,000 distinct CDR3 sequences; about 6.6% were observed only once. The top ten constitute less than 25% of the sample.

The table lists this clonotype with many counts. No much larger clonotype is one base removed from it; base qualities were not supplied. This receptor was taken from a man aged 18 to 30 who received the YFV17D yellow fever vaccine. Sequenced material: PBMCs, either bulk or a sorted T-cell subset (CD4+, CD8+, memory, or dextramer-sorted; not recorded which), taken on the day of the first yellow fever vaccination. The sequence links TRBV20-1 to TRBJ2-1, with no D gene named confidently. The DNA is as follows: TGCAGTGCTAGAGATCGCCTTAGCTCCTACAATGAGCAGTTCTTC. Its amino acids are CSARDRLSSYNEQFF.